The T cell receptor (beta chain) under discussion was sequenced for a study of beta chain features in type 1 diabetes. Whole-study results and caveats: An over-representation of cells with high TCR expression could result from cDNA sequencing. All four CD4+ subsets of Type 1 diabetes patients contained TCRB CDR3s that were moderately but significantly shorter.

A word on this clone: What it binds is not known.

Sequenced material consisted of expressed TCRB transcripts (all of the isolated RNA was reverse transcribed). Libraries were prepared by immunoSEQ multiplex PCR; TCRdb keeps only in-frame clonotypes and omits some of them. The profile shows hundreds of thousands of clones, around an eighth of them singletons. Looked up from germline, CDR1 is SGHRS and CDR2 is YFSETQ. This CDR3 comprises 13 residues. V gave up 6 bases and J gave up 3 bases, with 9 bases separating them. The J gene is TRBJ2-2, the V gene TRBV5-1; perhaps TRBD2 as D (6 bases). Sequenced sample: naive CD4+ T cells from blood. The source is a man aged 18 to 35 with type 1 diabetes. DNA of the CDR3: TGCGCCAGCACGGAGGGCTACACCGGGGAGCTGTTTTTT. Translated: CASTEGYTGELFF.